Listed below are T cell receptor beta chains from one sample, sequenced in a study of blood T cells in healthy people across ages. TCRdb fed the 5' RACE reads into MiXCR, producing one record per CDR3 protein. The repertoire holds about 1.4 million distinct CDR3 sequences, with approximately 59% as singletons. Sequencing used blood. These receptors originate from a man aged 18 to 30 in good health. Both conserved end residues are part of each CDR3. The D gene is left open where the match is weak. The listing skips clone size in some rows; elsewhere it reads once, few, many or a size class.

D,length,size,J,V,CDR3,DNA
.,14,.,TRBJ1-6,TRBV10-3,CAISEGREDSPLHF,TGTGCCATCAGTGAAGGTAGAGAGGATTCACCCCTCCACTTT
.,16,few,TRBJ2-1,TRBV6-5,CASSTPPGTTYNEQFF,TGTGCCAGCAGTACACCACCGGGGACAACCTACAATGAGCAGTTCTTC
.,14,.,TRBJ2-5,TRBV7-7,CASSAHRSQETQYF,TGTGCCAGCAGCGCTCACAGGAGCCAAGAGACCCAGTACTTC
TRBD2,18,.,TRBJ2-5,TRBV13,CASSLKAGGPVSAETQYF,TGTGCCAGCAGCTTAAAAGCGGGAGGGCCGGTGAGTGCAGAGACCCAGTACTTC
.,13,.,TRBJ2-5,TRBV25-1,CASSEPSWETQYF,TGTGCCAGCAGTGAACCGAGCTGGGAGACCCAGTACTTC
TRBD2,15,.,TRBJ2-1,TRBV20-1,CSARGAGAIDNEQFF,TGCAGTGCTAGGGGAGCGGGAGCGATAGACAATGAGCAGTTCTTC
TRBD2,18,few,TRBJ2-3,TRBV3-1,CASSHFGLAGGPTDTQYF,TGTGCCAGCAGCCATTTTGGACTAGCGGGAGGGCCCACAGATACGCAGTATTTT
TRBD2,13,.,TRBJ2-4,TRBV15,CATTAGTSVIQYF,TGTGCCACCACGGCGGGGACTAGCGTCATTCAGTACTTC
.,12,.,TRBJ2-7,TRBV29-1,CSVSYTAYEQYF,TGCAGCGTTAGTTATACGGCCTACGAGCAGTACTTC
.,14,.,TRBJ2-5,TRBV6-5,CASSSQKAQETQYF,TGTGCCAGCAGTTCCCAGAAAGCGCAAGAGACCCAGTACTTC
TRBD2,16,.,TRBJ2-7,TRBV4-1,CASSQELAGETYEQYF,TGCGCCAGCAGCCAAGAACTAGCGGGAGAAACCTACGAGCAGTACTTC
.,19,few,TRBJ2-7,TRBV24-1,CATSDLEGGTALCPYEQYF,TGTGCCACCAGTGATTTAGAAGGAGGGACAGCCCTTTGTCCCTACGAGCAGTACTTC
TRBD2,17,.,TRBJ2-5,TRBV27,CASSPLPVLAGQETQYF,TGTGCCAGCAGTCCCCTACCCGTACTAGCGGGGCAAGAGACCCAGTACTTC
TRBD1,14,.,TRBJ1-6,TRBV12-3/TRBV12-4,CASSFGDSNSPLHF,TGTGCCAGCAGTTTTGGGGACAGTAATTCACCCCTCCACTTT
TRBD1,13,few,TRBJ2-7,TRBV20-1,CSAKGAIPYEQYF,TGCAGTGCTAAGGGGGCTATTCCCTACGAGCAGTACTTC
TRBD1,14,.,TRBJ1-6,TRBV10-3,CAISGTDYNSPLHF,TGTGCCATCTCCGGGACAGATTATAATTCACCCCTCCACTTT
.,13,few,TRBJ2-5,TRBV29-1,CSVATQRQETQYF,TGCAGCGTTGCGACGCAGAGACAAGAGACCCAGTACTTC
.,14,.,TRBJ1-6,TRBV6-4,CASSDREGNSPLHF,TGTGCCAGCAGTGACAGGGAGGGTAATTCACCCCTCCACTTT
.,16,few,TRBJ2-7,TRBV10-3,CAISEWHSADSYEQYF,TGTGCCATCAGTGAGTGGCATTCGGCGGACTCCTACGAGCAGTACTTC
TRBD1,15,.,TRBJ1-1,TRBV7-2,CASSFLGQGATEAFF,TGTGCCAGCAGCTTCCTTGGGCAGGGGGCTACTGAAGCTTTCTTT
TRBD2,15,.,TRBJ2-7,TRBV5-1,CAGSLGLAGEYEQYF,TGCGCCGGCAGCTTGGGATTAGCGGGAGAGTACGAGCAGTACTTC
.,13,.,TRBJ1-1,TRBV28,CASSFKGIPEAFF,TGCGCCAGCAGTTTTAAGGGGATCCCTGAAGCTTTCTTT
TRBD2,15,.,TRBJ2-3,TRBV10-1,CASSDSGRSADTQYF,TGCGCCAGCAGTGACAGCGGGAGGAGCGCAGATACGCAGTATTTT
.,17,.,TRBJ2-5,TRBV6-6,CASSYSIALITQETQYF,TGTGCCAGCAGTTACTCGATAGCGTTGATAACTCAAGAGACCCAGTACTTC
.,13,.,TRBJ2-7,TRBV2,CASRDDRPYEQYF,TGTGCCAGCAGGGATGACAGACCCTACGAGCAGTACTTC
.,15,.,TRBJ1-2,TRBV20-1,CSARNEQGPPYGYTF,TGCAGTGCTAGAAATGAGCAAGGCCCCCCTTATGGCTACACCTTC
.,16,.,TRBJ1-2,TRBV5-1,CASSLSLEPGDYGYTF,TGTGCCAGCAGCTTGTCCCTCGAGCCAGGCGACTATGGCTACACCTTC
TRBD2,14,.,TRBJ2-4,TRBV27,CASRDRDYGGLQYF,TGTGCCAGCAGAGACCGGGACTACGGCGGGCTTCAGTACTTC
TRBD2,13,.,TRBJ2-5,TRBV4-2,CASSQASGSTQYF,TGTGCCAGCAGCCAAGCTAGCGGATCGACCCAGTACTTC
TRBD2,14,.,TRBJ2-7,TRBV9,CASSPSGGKYEQYF,TGTGCCAGCAGCCCTAGCGGGGGAAAATACGAGCAGTACTTC
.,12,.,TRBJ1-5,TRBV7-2,CASSQSRWPQHF,TGTGCCAGCAGCCAATCTCGTTGGCCCCAGCATTTT
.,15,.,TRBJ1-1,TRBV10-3,CAISDQGSGGTEAFF,TGTGCCATCAGTGATCAGGGTTCAGGAGGAACTGAAGCTTTCTTT
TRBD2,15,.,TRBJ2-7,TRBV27,CANSPSSGRSYEQYF,TGTGCCAACAGTCCCTCTAGCGGGAGATCCTACGAGCAGTACTTC
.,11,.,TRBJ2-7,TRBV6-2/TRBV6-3,CASSGGGRQYF,TGTGCCAGCAGTGGAGGCGGAAGGCAGTACTTC
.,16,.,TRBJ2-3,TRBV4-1,CASSQYVWERSDTQYF,TGCGCCAGCAGCCAATATGTTTGGGAAAGGTCAGATACGCAGTATTTT
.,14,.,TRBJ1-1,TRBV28,CASSLYPGSTEAFF,TGTGCCAGCAGTTTATATCCGGGGAGCACTGAAGCTTTCTTT
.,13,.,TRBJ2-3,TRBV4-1,CASSQAFGDTQYF,TGCGCCAGCAGCCAGGCCTTTGGGGATACGCAGTATTTT
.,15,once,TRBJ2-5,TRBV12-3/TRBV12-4,CASSLAVWPPETQYF,TGTGCCAGCAGTTTAGCGGTCTGGCCGCCCGAGACCCAGTACTTT
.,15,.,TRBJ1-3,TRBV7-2,CASSLAWGSGNTIYF,TGTGCCAGCAGCTTAGCTTGGGGGTCTGGAAACACCATATATTTT
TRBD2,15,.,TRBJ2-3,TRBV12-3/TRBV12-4,CASITGLAGMNTQYF,TGTGCCAGTATCACGGGACTAGCGGGAATGAATACGCAGTATTTT
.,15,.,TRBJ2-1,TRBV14,CASSPPGLGYNEQFF,TGTGCCAGCAGCCCTCCGGGACTCGGGTACAATGAGCAGTTCTTC
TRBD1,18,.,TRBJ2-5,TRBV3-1,CASSPTQDRNLYQETQYF,TGTGCCAGCAGCCCAACTCAGGACAGGAACCTTTACCAAGAGACCCAGTACTTC
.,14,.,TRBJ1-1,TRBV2,CASMLGRDPPEAFF,TGTGCCAGCATGTTAGGCAGGGATCCTCCCGAAGCTTTCTTT
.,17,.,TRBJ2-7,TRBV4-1,CASSHLYPTGLSYEQYF,TGTGCCAGCAGCCATCTGTACCCGACTGGGCTCTCCTACGAGCAGTACTTC
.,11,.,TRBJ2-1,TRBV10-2,CASHGDNEQFF,TGTGCAAGCCATGGGGACAATGAGCAGTTCTTC
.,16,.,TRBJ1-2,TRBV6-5,CASSYSPKYSNYGYTF,TGTGCCAGCAGTTACTCGCCGAAATACAGCAACTATGGCTACACCTTC
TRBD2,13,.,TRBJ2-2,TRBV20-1,CGGLAVNTGELFF,TGCGGAGGACTAGCGGTGAACACCGGGGAGCTGTTTTTT
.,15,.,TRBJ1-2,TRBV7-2,CVSSQAGRASYGYTF,TGTGTCAGCAGCCAAGCGGGACGGGCCTCCTATGGCTACACCTTC
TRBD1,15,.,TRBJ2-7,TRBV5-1,CASSLTGTVPYEQYF,TGCGCCAGCAGCTTGACCGGGACAGTGCCCTACGAGCAGTACTTC
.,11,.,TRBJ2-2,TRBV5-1,CPRHGTGELFF,TGCCCCCGCCACGGCACCGGGGAGCTGTTTTTT
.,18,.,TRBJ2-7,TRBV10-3,CAISEPLKAAGSTYEQYF,TGTGCCATCAGTGAGCCACTGAAGGCGGCAGGATCAACCTACGAGCAGTACTTC
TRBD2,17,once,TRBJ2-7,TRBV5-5,CASSQGNGLAASYEQYF,TGTGCCAGCAGCCAGGGAAACGGACTAGCGGCCTCCTACGAGCAGTACTTC
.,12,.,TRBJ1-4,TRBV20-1,CSVTRGREKLFF,TGCAGTGTTACTAGAGGAAGGGAAAAACTGTTTTTT
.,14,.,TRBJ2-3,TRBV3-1,CASSQTFRVDTQYF,TGTGCCAGCAGCCAAACGTTTCGGGTAGATACGCAGTATTTT